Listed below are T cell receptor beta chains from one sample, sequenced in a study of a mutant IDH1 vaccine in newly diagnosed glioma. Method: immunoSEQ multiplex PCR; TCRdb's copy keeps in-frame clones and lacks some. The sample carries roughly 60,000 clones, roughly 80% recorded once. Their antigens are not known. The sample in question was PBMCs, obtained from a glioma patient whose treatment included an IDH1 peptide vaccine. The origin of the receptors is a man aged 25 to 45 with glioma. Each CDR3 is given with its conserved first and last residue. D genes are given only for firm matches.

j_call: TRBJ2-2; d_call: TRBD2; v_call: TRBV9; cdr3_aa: CASSGRLAGGNTGELFF; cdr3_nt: TGTGCCAGCAGCGGAAGACTAGCGGGGGGTAACACCGGGGAGCTGTTTTTT
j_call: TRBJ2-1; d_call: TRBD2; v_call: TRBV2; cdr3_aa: CASSELGSGRAENEQFF; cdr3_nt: TGTGCCAGCAGTGAATTAGGTAGCGGGAGGGCAGAGAATGAGCAGTTCTTC
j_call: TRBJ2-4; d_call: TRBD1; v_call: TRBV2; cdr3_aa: CASSGSDRGTRDIQYF; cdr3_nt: TGTGCCAGCAGTGGGTCGGACAGGGGGACGCGGGACATTCAGTACTTC
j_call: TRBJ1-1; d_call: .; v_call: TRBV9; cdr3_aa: CASSAAVQGMNTEAFF; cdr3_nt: TGTGCCAGCAGCGCCGCAGTCCAGGGGATGAACACTGAAGCTTTCTTT
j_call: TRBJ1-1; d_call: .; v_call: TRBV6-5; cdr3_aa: CASSYSGSGTEAFF; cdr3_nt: TGTGCCAGCAGTTACTCAGGATCCGGCACTGAAGCTTTCTTT
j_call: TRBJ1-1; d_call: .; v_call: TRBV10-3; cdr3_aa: CAITLSENTEAFF; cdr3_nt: TGTGCCATCACTCTGTCAGAGAACACTGAAGCTTTCTTT
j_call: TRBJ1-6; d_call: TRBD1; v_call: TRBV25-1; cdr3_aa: CASSEVRTGAYNSPLHF; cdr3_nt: TGTGCCAGCAGTGAAGTCAGGACAGGGGCATATAATTCACCCCTCCACTTT
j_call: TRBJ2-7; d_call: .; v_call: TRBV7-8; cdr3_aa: CASSLRGSYEQYF; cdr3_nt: TGTGCCAGCAGCTTGCGGGGCTCCTACGAGCAGTACTTC
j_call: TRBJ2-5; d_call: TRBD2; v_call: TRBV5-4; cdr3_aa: CASSTGPGGETQYF; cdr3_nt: TGTGCCAGCAGCACCGGACCGGGAGGGGAGACCCAGTACTTC
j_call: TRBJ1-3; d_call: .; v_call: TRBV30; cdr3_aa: CAWRNSGNTIYF; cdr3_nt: TGTGCCTGGAGGAACTCTGGAAACACCATATATTTT